This T cell receptor (beta chain) was found in a study of cytomegalovirus exposure and HLA in healthy donors. Study conclusions and caveats: DRB1 showed the most TCR associations and HLA-C the fewest in a later analysis, as rates varied by HLA locus. The Asian-associated ancestry cluster reportedly had fewer N-insertions than the approximately 610-donor mean in a later analysis. Several V segments, TRBV6-2 and TRBV6-3 among them, could not be told apart and were dropped.

Donors likely had unrecorded immune exposures despite being nominally healthy when sampled. The J segment lost 3 bases and the V segment lost 5 bases, leaving 9 bases of the junction unmatched. The CDR3 is made up of 15 amino acids. Germline CDR1 and CDR2: SEHNR and FQNEAQ (reference sequence). A remark on this clone: Its target is unknown.

The PCR contained 60 Vbeta and 13 Jbeta primers. Method: immunoSEQ multiplex PCR; TCRdb's copy keeps in-frame clones and lacks some. In the table there are about 120,000 clones, about 80% of which are singletons. Input material: PBMCs. The genes are TRBV7-9 and TRBJ1-1; the match to TRBD1 covers 7 bases. This clonotype originated in a man younger than 40 in good health and CMV-seropositive. The CDR3 region has the DNA TGTGCCAGCAGCGCCCTGGCAGGGGGGTACACTGAAGCTTTCTTT. This gives the protein CASSALAGGYTEAFF.